This TCR beta chain was captured in a study of cytomegalovirus exposure and HLA in healthy donors. The CDR3 spans 13 residues. The germline CDR1 and CDR2 sequences are MNHEY and SMNVEV (reference sequence). V dropped 3 bases and J dropped 4 bases, with 7 bases sitting between them. This clone was counted once. The PCR used 60 Vbeta and 13 Jbeta primers. Some clones are missing from TCRdb's copy, which holds only in-frame ones; the method was immunoSEQ multiplex PCR. The sample yields 150,000 or so clones, roughly 85% seen once. The sequence came from a man between 18 and 29 years old in good health and CMV-seropositive. The source material was PBMCs. The chain has TRBV27 and TRBJ2-1; unclear D gene. The DNA for the CDR3 is TGTGCCAGCAGTTTGTACGGGTACAATGAGCAGTTCTTC. It translates to CASSLYGYNEQFF.